The 2 T cell receptor beta chains given below trace back to one sample, sequenced in a study of early T cells in non-severe SARS-CoV-2 infection. TCRdb passed the 5' RACE reads through MiXCR, listing each CDR3 protein once. Among 68,000 or so distinct CDR3 sequences listed, roughly 13% were seen once. The sample comprised whole blood. These receptors came from an adult who was a healthcare worker with PCR-confirmed SARS-CoV-2 infection or an uninfected control (not recorded which).

The V call is TRBV12-3 or TRBV12-4, the J call TRBJ1-4, with D possibly TRBD1 on 6 matching bases. Trimming stripped 5 bases from V and 7 bases from J, with 17 bases between. The CDR3 is made up of 15 amino acids. For the CDR3, the DNA is TGTGCCAGCAGTACTCTAGGGGGTGTCGGTGAAAAACTGTTTTTT. Translation gives CASSTLGGVGEKLFF.

This clonotype was seen many times. The rearrangement uses TRBV9 and TRBJ2-7; D uncertain. Germline CDR1 reads SGDLS; CDR2 reads YYNGEE. Deletions cut 0 bases from V and 1 base from J, with 8 bases between. The length of the CDR3 is 14 residues. This CDR3 is CASSVAPVSYEQYF. The CDR3, as DNA: TGTGCCAGCAGCGTAGCGCCGGTTTCCTACGAGCAGTACTTC.